Sequencing of this T cell receptor beta chain was carried out in a study of blood T cell repertoires in COVID-19. Germline trimming cut 4 bases from V and 0 bases from J; bases unmatched to any gene: 4. Germline CDR1 is SGHRS and CDR2 is YFSETQ. The CDR3 is 16 amino acids. Repertoires were generated with immunoSEQ multiplex PCR, while TCRdb's copy carries only in-frame clones and drops some. The sample includes under 250,000 clones, about 86% of them seen just once. The receptor was derived from a man in his forties with active or convalescent COVID-19. V is TRBV5-1 and J is TRBJ1-3, with 10 nucleotides matching TRBD1. Specimen: peripheral blood. Here the CDR3 reads CASSAWTGGSGNTIYF. The CDR3 coding sequence is TGCGCCAGCAGCGCCTGGACAGGGGGCTCTGGAAACACCATATATTTT.